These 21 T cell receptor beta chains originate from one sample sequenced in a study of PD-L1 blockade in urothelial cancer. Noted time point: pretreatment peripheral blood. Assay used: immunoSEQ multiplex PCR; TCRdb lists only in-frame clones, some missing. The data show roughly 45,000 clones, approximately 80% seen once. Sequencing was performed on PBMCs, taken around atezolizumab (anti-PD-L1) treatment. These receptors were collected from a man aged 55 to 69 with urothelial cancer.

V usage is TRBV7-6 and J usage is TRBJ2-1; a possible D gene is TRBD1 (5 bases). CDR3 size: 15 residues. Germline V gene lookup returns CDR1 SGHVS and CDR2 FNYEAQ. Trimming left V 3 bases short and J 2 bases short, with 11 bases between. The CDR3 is CASSLGPVPYNEQFF. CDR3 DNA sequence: TGTGCCAGCAGCTTGGGGCCGGTTCCCTACAATGAGCAGTTCTTC.

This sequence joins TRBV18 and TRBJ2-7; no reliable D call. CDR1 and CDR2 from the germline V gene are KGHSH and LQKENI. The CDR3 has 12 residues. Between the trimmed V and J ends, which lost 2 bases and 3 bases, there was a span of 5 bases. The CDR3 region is CASSPAHYEQYF. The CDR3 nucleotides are TGTGCCAGCTCACCAGCACACTACGAGCAGTACTTC.

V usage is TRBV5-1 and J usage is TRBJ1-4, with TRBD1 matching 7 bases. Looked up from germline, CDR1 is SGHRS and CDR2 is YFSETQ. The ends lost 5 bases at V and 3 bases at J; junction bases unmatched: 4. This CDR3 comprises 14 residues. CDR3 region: CASRQDRSNEKLFF. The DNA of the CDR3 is TGCGCCAGCAGACAGGACAGGTCTAATGAAAAACTGTTTTTT. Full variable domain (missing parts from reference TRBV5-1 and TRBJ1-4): KAGVTQTPRYLIKTRGQQVTLSCSPISGHRSVSWYQQTPGQGLQFLFEYFSETQRNKGNFPGRFSGRQFSNSRSEMNVSTLELGDSALYLCASRQDRSNEKLFFGSGTQLSVL.

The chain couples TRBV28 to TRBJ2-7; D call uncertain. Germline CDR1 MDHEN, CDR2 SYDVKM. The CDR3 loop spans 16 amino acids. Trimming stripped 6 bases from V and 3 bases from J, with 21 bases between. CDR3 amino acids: CASSLMSRSRNYEQYF. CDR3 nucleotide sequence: TGTGCCAGCAGCCTTATGTCTCGGTCGCGTAACTACGAGCAGTACTTC.

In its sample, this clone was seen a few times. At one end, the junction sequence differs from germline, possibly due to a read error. The CDR3: CASSLGAGGFSGANVLTF. The CDR3 DNA reads TGTGCTAGCAGCTTAGGGGCAGGTGGCTTTTCTGGGGCCAACGTCCTGACTTTC. The chain is built from TRBV7-7 and TRBJ2-6, with a weak D call TRBD1 (5 bases). The CDR3 sequence is 18 residues long. Germline CDR1 is SSHAT and CDR2 is FNYEAQ (reference sequence). The full variable domain, its missing parts supplied by reference TRBV7-7 and TRBJ2-6, is GAGVSQSPRYKVTKRGQDVTLRCDPISSHATLYWYQQALGQGPEFLTYFNYEAQPDKSGLPSDRFSAERPEGSISTLTIQRTEQRDSAMYRCASSLGAGGFSGANVLTFGAGSRLTVL.

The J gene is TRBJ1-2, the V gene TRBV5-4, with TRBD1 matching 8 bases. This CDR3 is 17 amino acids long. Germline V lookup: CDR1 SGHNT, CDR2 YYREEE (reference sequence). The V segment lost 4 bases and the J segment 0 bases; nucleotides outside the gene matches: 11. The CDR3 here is CASSRGQASPANYGYTF. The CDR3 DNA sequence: TGTGCCAGCAGCCGGGGACAGGCCTCCCCAGCTAACTATGGCTACACCTTC.

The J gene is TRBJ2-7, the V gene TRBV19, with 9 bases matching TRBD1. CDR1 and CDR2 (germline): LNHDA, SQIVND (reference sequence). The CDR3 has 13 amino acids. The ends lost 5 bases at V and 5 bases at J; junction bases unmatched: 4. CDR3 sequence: CASSRQGENEQYF. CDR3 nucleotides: TGTGCCAGTAGTCGACAGGGGGAGAACGAGCAGTACTTC.

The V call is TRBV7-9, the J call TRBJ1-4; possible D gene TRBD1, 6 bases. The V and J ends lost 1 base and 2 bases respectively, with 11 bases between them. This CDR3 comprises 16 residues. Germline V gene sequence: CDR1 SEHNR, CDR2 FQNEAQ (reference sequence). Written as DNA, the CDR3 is TGTGCCAGCAGCTTAGGCCAGGGGCGGACTAATGAAAAACTGTTTTTT. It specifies CASSLGQGRTNEKLFF.

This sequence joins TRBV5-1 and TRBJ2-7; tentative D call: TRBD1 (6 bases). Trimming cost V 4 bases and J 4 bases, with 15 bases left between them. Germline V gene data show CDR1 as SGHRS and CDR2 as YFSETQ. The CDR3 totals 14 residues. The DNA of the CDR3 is TGCGCCAGCAGCCGCTCGGACAGACGATACGAGCAGTACTTC. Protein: CASSRSDRRYEQYF.

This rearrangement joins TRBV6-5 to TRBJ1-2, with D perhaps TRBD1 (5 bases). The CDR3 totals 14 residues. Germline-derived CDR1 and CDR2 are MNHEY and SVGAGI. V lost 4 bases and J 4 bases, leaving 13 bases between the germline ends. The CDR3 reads CASSFTTEIYGYTF. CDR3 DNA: TGTGCCAGCAGTTTTACGACAGAGATCTATGGCTACACCTTC.

The CDR3 DNA follows: TGTGCTAGTGGTTTGGAGACAGGGGCCACCGGGGAGCTGTTTTTT. It translates to CASGLETGATGELFF. The V call is TRBV12-5, the J call TRBJ2-2; TRBD1 agrees at 8 bases. CDR1 and CDR2 from the germline V gene are LGHNT and FRNRAP. V dropped 1 base and J dropped 4; count of bases not matched to a gene: 2. The CDR3 length is 15 residues.

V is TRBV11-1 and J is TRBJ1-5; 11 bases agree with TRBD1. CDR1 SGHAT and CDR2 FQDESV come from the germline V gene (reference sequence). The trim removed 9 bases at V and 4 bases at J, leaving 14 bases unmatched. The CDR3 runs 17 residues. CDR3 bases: TGTGCCAGTTGGCTCGTTCCGGGGACAGGGGGTAATCAGCCCCAGCATTTT. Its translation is CASWLVPGTGGNQPQHF.

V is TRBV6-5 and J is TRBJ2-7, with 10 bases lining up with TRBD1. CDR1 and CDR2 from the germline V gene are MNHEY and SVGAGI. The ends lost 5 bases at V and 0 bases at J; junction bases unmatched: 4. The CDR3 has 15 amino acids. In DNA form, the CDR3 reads TGTGCCAGCAGTCGACAGGGGGCGAGCTCCTACGAGCAGTACTTC. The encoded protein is CASSRQGASSYEQYF.

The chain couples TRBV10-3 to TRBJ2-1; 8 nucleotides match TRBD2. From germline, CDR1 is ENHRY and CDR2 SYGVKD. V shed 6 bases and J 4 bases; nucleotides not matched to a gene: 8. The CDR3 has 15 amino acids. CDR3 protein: CAIRPLAGGYNEQFF. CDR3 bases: TGTGCCATCAGACCACTCGCGGGAGGTTACAATGAGCAGTTCTTC.

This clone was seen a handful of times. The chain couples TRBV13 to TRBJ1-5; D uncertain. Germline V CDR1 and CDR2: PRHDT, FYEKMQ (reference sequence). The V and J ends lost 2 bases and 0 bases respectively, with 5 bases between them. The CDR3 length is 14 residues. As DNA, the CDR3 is TGTGCCAGCAGCTTATACGGTAGCAATCAGCCCCAGCATTTT. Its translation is CASSLYGSNQPQHF.

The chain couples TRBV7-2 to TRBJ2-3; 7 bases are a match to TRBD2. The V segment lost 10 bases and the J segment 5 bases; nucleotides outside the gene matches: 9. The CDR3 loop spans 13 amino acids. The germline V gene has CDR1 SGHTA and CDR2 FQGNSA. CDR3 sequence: CATGRDHIDTQYF. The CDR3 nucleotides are TGTGCCACGGGGAGGGATCACATAGATACGCAGTATTTT. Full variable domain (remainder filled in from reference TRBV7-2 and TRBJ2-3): GAGVSQSPSNKVTEKGKDVELRCDPISGHTALYWYRQSLGQGLEFLIYFQGNSAPDKSGLPSDRFSAERTGGSVSTLTIQRTQQEDSAVYLCATGRDHIDTQYFGPGTRLTVL.

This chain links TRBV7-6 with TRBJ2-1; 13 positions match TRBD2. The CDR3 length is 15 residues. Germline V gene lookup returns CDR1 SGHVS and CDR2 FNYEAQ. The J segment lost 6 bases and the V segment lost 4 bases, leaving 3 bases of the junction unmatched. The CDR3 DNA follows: TGTGCCAGCAGCTGGACTAGCGGGAGTGGCAATGAGCAGTTCTTC. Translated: CASSWTSGSGNEQFF.

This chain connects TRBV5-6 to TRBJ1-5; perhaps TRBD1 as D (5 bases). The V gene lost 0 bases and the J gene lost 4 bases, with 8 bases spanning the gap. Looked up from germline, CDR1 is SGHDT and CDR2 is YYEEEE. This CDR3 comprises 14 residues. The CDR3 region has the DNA TGTGCCAGCAGCTTGGAGGGGTTGAATCAGCCCCAGCATTTT. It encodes CASSLEGLNQPQHF.

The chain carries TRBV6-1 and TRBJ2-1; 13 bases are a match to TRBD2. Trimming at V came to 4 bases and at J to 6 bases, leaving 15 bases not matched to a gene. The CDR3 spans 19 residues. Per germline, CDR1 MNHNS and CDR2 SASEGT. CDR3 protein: CASSGRELAGGPLGNEQFF. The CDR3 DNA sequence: TGTGCCAGCAGTGGACGAGAACTAGCGGGGGGGCCTCTCGGCAATGAGCAGTTCTTC.

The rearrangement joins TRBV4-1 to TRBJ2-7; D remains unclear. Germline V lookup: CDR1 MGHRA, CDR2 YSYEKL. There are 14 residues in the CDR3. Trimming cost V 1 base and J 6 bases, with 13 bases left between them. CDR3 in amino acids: CASSQVASIPEQYF. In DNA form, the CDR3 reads TGCGCCAGCAGCCAAGTTGCGTCAATCCCCGAGCAGTACTTC.

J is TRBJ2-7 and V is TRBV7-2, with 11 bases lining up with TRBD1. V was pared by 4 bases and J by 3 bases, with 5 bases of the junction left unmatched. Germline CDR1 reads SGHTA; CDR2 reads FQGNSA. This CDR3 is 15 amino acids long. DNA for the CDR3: TGTGCCAGCAGCTCGGCCGGGACAGGGGGCTACGAGCAGTACTTC. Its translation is CASSSAGTGGYEQYF.